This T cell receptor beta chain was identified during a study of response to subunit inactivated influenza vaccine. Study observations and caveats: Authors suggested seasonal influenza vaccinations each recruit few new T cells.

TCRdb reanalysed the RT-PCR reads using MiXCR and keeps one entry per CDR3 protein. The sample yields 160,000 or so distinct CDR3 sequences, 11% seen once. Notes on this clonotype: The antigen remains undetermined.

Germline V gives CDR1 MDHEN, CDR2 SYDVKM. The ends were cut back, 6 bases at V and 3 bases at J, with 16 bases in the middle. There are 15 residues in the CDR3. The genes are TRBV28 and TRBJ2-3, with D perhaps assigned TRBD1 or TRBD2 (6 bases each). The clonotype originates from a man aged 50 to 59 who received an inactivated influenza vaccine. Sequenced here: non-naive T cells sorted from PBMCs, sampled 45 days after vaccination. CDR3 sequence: CASRRDTRMTDTQYF. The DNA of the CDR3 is TGTGCCAGCAGGCGGGACACTAGGATGACAGATACGCAGTATTTT.